This entry describes one TCR beta chain. What it recognizes is unknown. The data are from a study of cytomegalovirus exposure and HLA in healthy donors. Primers for the PCR totalled 60 Vbeta and 13 Jbeta. Clones were read by immunoSEQ multiplex PCR, and TCRdb kept only the in-frame ones, dropping some. The sample yields under 75,000 clones, roughly 90% seen once. Trimming at V came to 4 bases and at J to 5 bases, leaving 13 bases not matched to a gene. This CDR3 is built from 16 residues. CDR1 and CDR2 from the germline V gene are SGHTA and FQGTGA. Regarding the study as a whole: Most TCR sequences were uncommon, yet certain public TCRs appeared in many donors. Through in vitro validation, three CMV-associated chains were shown to be specific for CMV antigens.

The sample taken for sequencing was PBMCs. V usage is TRBV7-3 and J usage is TRBJ2-5, with 7 bases that match TRBD1. The sequence was collected from a woman in her thirties in good health and CMV-seronegative. The CDR3 DNA reads as TGTGCCAGCAGCTGGGGGAGCTTGACAGGGTCCGAGACCCAGTACTTC. Encoded protein: CASSWGSLTGSETQYF.